These 11 T cell receptor beta chains were all obtained from the same sample, sequenced in a study of cytomegalovirus exposure and HLA in healthy donors. It was with 60 Vbeta and 13 Jbeta primers that the PCR ran. Only in-frame clones appear in the TCRdb table, and some are missing; sequencing was by immunoSEQ multiplex PCR. The profile shows some 190,000 clones, 75% to 90% of them singletons. Sequencing was performed on PBMCs. The receptors stem from a girl aged 5 to 17 in good health and CMV-seropositive.

CDR3: CASSLRQWGQPQHF. The CDR3, as DNA: TGTGCCAGCAGCTTAAGACAGTGGGGTCAGCCCCAGCATTTT. This chain joins TRBV7-8 and TRBJ1-5; D possibly corresponds to TRBD1 (5 bases). CDR1 and CDR2 from the germline V gene are SGHVS and FQNEAQ. V was cut by 2 bases and J by 6 bases, with 11 bases left in between. CDR3 length equals 14 residues. The complete variable domain, with remaining parts taken from reference TRBV7-8 and TRBJ1-5, reads GAGVSQSPRYKVAKRGQDVALRCDPISGHVSLFWYQQALGQGPEFLTYFQNEAQLDKSGLPSDRFFAERPEGSVSTLKIQRTQQEDSAVYLCASSLRQWGQPQHFGDGTRLSIL.

J is TRBJ2-5 and V is TRBV18, with D tentatively TRBD1 (6 bases). Trimming shortened V by 1 base and J by 5 bases, and 11 bases separated the two germline ends. The CDR3 runs to 14 residues. Germline-derived CDR1 and CDR2 are KGHSH and LQKENI. The CDR3 DNA reads as TGTGCCAGCTCACCACTAACAGGGTTGGAGACCCAGTACTTC. As protein: CASSPLTGLETQYF.

The chain has TRBV12-5 and TRBJ2-7; 9 bases agree with TRBD2. The CDR3 is made up of 14 amino acids. The germline V gene has CDR1 LGHNT and CDR2 FRNRAP. The J segment lost 3 bases and the V segment lost 7 bases, leaving 7 bases of the junction unmatched. The CDR3 region is CASVQREECYEQYF. In nucleotides, the CDR3 is TGTGCTAGTGTCCAGCGGGAGGAATGCTACGAGCAGTACTTC.

The chain joins TRBV13 to TRBJ1-2; D is unresolved. Germline V lookup: CDR1 PRHDT, CDR2 FYEKMQ (reference sequence). V lost 2 bases to trimming and J lost 0 bases, with 4 bases between them. The CDR3 has 13 amino acids. CDR3 loop: CASSLSSNYGYTF. Written as DNA, the CDR3 is TGTGCCAGCAGCTTATCCTCTAACTATGGCTACACCTTC.

This chain joins TRBV29-1 and TRBJ1-2; 7 nucleotides agree with TRBD1. Germline CDR1 reads SQVTM; CDR2 reads ANQGSEA. Unmatched junction bases numbered 10, after V lost 6 bases and J lost 3 bases. The CDR3 has 14 residues. The CDR3 coding sequence is TGCAGCGTGCCAGGGACAGTAATGGACTATGGCTACACCTTC. Translated: CSVPGTVMDYGYTF.

The chain has TRBV19 and TRBJ2-6; D may be TRBD1 (6 bases). This CDR3 has 16 amino acids. CDR1 and CDR2 (germline): LNHDA, SQIVND (reference sequence). V lost 3 bases and J lost 2, with 11 bases in between. CDR3 nucleotides: TGTGCCAGTAGTATTCAGGGGTACGCTGGGGCCAACGTCCTGACTTTC. Its translation: CASSIQGYAGANVLTF.

A word on this clone: Other DNA sequences of this sample code for an identical CDR3. The chain carries TRBV18 and TRBJ1-1; TRBD1 aligns across 7 bases. CDR3 length: 13 amino acids. Unmatched junction bases numbered 3, after V lost 6 bases and J lost 2 bases. Per the germline V gene, CDR1 is KGHSH and CDR2 is LQKENI. The CDR3 protein is CASSQGENTEAFF. CDR3 bases: TGTGCCAGCTCGCAGGGGGAAAACACTGAAGCTTTCTTT.

The chain combines TRBV7-6 with TRBJ2-2; D remains ambiguous. Between the trimmed V and J ends, which lost 1 base and 1 base, there was a span of 10 bases. The CDR3 covers 16 residues. Germline loops: CDR1 SGHVS, CDR2 FNYEAQ. The CDR3 loop reads CASSLGLGLNTGELFF. Here the CDR3 DNA reads TGTGCCAGCAGCTTAGGTTTGGGCCTGAACACCGGGGAGCTGTTTTTT.

This clone appeared once. The chain uses TRBV19 and TRBJ1-1; D is possibly TRBD1 (6 bases). Trimming stripped 6 bases from V and 3 bases from J, with 11 bases between. The germline V gene encodes CDR1 LNHDA and CDR2 SQIVND (reference sequence). The CDR3 runs to 13 residues. DNA for the CDR3: TGTGCCAGTAGACAGGGTCAGTACACTGAAGCTTTCTTT. This encodes CASRQGQYTEAFF.

The rearrangement links TRBV7-6 to TRBJ2-1, with TRBD2 matching over 12 bases. The V gene end was trimmed by 1 base and the J gene end by 7 bases; junction bases not matched to a gene: 5. Germline CDR1 reads SGHVS; CDR2 reads FNYEAQ. This CDR3 spans 16 amino acids. CDR3 amino acids: CASSLGLAGVGNEQFF. CDR3 coding DNA: TGTGCCAGCAGCTTAGGACTAGCGGGAGTGGGGAATGAGCAGTTCTTC.

This clone was observed a handful of times. V is TRBV7-9 and J is TRBJ1-2; TRBD1 matches at 7 bases. Looked up from germline, CDR1 is SEHNR and CDR2 is FQNEAQ (reference sequence). Germline trimming cut 5 bases from V and 7 bases from J; bases unmatched to any gene: 4. The CDR3 length is 12 residues. CDR3 bases: TGTGCCAGCAGCCCCGGGACAGTTGGCTACACCTTC. Its translation is CASSPGTVGYTF.